The T cell receptor (beta chain) described here comes from a study of T-cell memory formation after mild COVID-19. This clonotype has more than one count but fewer than ten. The antigen is unknown. Study-level results: Among clones contracting day 15 to 85, CD4/CD8 was balanced, whereas later expanders leaned CD4+.

Germline loops: CDR1 SGHVS, CDR2 FNYEAQ. V dropped 5 bases and J dropped 4; count of bases not matched to a gene: 7. This CDR3 has 16 residues. From the 5' RACE reads, TCRdb called clonotypes with MiXCR, one entry per CDR3 protein. The table has around 180,000 distinct CDR3 sequences, approximately 16% seen once; the top ten hold 2% to 2.5%. This TCR was sampled from an adult woman who had mild COVID-19 (a few samples of this study predate the infection). Cell type and time point are not known. The chain is built from TRBV7-6 and TRBJ2-2; 10 bases fit TRBD1. The sample consisted of PBMCs or a T cell subset sorted from them (not recorded which). This CDR3 is CASSQPGQGITGELFF. The CDR3 region has the DNA TGTGCCAGCAGCCAACCGGGACAGGGGATCACCGGGGAGCTGTTTTTT. Supplemented by reference TRBV7-6 and TRBJ2-2, the full variable domain reads GAGVSQSPRYKVTKRGQDVALRCDPISGHVSLYWYRQALGQGPEFLTYFNYEAQQDKSGLPNDRFSAERPEGSISTLTIQRTEQRDSAMYRCASSQPGQGITGELFFGEGSRLTVL.